The text below deals with one T cell receptor (beta chain). The target antigen is unknown. PCR used 60 Vbeta primers and 13 Jbeta primers. Sequencing was performed with immunoSEQ multiplex PCR; in TCRdb, only in-frame clones are kept and a portion is missing. The table lists 190,000 or so clones, about 80% of them singletons. Germline CDR1 is MNHEY and CDR2 is SMNVEV (reference sequence). The CDR3 covers 14 residues. V lost 2 bases and J 5 bases, leaving 10 bases between the germline ends. This record belongs to a study of cytomegalovirus exposure and HLA in healthy donors. Notes on the study in general: When analyzed later, a missense DCLRE1C variant was found to be linked to TCR beta V- and J-gene trimming.

The receptor was derived from a woman between 50 and 59 years old in good health and CMV-seropositive. The material sequenced was PBMCs. The rearrangement joins TRBV27 to TRBJ2-1; possible D gene TRBD2, 6 bases. The CDR3 is CASSLLGGNNEQFF. The CDR3 bases are TGTGCCAGCAGTTTACTCGGGGGTAACAATGAGCAGTTCTTC.